Following are 32 T cell receptor beta chains from one sample sequenced in a study of blood T cell repertoires in COVID-19. Sequencing used immunoSEQ multiplex PCR; TCRdb keeps in-frame clones, though not all of them. Of about 160,000 clones detected, about four fifths appear once; the ten largest clones hold 3% to 3.5%. Sample: PBMCs or T cells enriched from blood (not recorded which). The receptors were sampled from a woman aged 60-75 years who had recovered from COVID-19.

This chain joins TRBV12-3 or TRBV12-4 and TRBJ1-1, with 7 bases identical to TRBD1. The CDR3 totals 13 residues. Trimming removed 6 bases from V and 4 bases from J; junction bases left unmatched: 5. The DNA for the CDR3 is TGTGCCAGCAGAATCCGGGACAGCACTGAAGCTTTCTTT. This codes for CASRIRDSTEAFF.

This chain uses TRBV12-3 or TRBV12-4 with TRBJ1-2; 7 nucleotides align to TRBD1. This CDR3 contains 13 residues. The V segment lost 5 bases and the J segment 7 bases; nucleotides outside the gene matches: 7. The CDR3: CASSPRGVGGYTF. The CDR3, as DNA: TGTGCCAGCAGTCCCAGGGGGGTGGGTGGCTACACCTTC.

This rearrangement joins TRBV11-2 to TRBJ2-1; tentatively, D is TRBD2 (6 bases). Trimming stripped 5 bases from V and 5 bases from J, with 16 bases between. In germline, CDR1 is SGHAT, CDR2 FQNNGV. The CDR3 has 15 amino acids. CDR3 amino acids: CASSVTEGSNNEQFF. DNA for the CDR3: TGTGCCAGCAGCGTAACGGAGGGGTCGAACAATGAGCAGTTCTTC.

The chain joins TRBV19 to TRBJ1-5, with 10 nucleotides matching TRBD1. The germline gives CDR1 LNHDA, CDR2 SQIVND (reference sequence). Unmatched junction bases numbered 2, after V lost 6 bases and J lost 6 bases. The CDR3 covers 13 residues. The CDR3 DNA is TGTGCCAGTAGAGACAGGGGGCGTCAGCCCCAGCATTTT. Residues: CASRDRGRQPQHF.

The J gene is TRBJ1-1, the V gene TRBV29-1, with D perhaps TRBD1 (5 bases). Germline assignment: CDR1 SQVTM and CDR2 ANQGSEA. This CDR3 contains 15 residues. Between the trimmed V and J ends, which lost 6 bases and 0 bases, there was a span of 17 bases. CDR3 in amino acids: CSVASPGLLNTEAFF. CDR3 sequence (DNA): TGCAGCGTCGCTAGCCCGGGACTTCTGAACACTGAAGCTTTCTTT.

The chain links TRBV5-1 to TRBJ1-2, with a possible D match to TRBD1 (6 bases). Germline V gene sequence: CDR1 SGHRS, CDR2 YFSETQ. The CDR3 sequence is 17 residues long. With 5 bases removed from V and 4 bases from J, the gap between germline ends came to 24 bases. The CDR3 spells CASRSPLLTGTGYGYTF. The CDR3 region has the DNA TGCGCCAGCAGAAGCCCCCTCCTTACAGGGACCGGCTATGGCTACACCTTC.

The V gene is TRBV5-1, the J gene TRBJ2-7; 9 bases fit TRBD1. Germline V gene data show CDR1 as SGHRS and CDR2 as YFSETQ. Trimming removed 5 bases from V and 5 bases from J; junction bases left unmatched: 8. The CDR3 runs 14 residues. The CDR3 bases are TGCGCCAGCAGTCCCGGGACAGGGCTCCACGAGCAGTACTTC. Translated, it gives CASSPGTGLHEQYF.

This clone has just one count. The chain has TRBV7-2 and TRBJ2-3; TRBD2 agrees at 14 bases. This CDR3 is built from 16 residues. The germline CDR1 and CDR2 sequences are SGHTA and FQGNSA. V dropped 4 bases and J dropped 6; count of bases not matched to a gene: 6. DNA of the CDR3: TGTGCCAGCAGCTCAAAGACTAGCGGGGGGGCGGATACGCAGTATTTT. This encodes CASSSKTSGGADTQYF.

The J gene is TRBJ1-1, the V gene TRBV7-3, with 7 bases that match TRBD1. V lost 5 bases, J lost 5 bases, and 5 bases stayed unmatched. The CDR3 has 13 amino acids. From germline, CDR1 is SGHTA and CDR2 FQGTGA. The CDR3 protein is CASSARQGTEAFF. DNA for the CDR3: TGTGCCAGCAGCGCCCGACAGGGTACTGAAGCTTTCTTT.

This rearrangement joins TRBV13 to TRBJ1-1, with TRBD1 as a possible D gene (6 bases). In germline, CDR1 is PRHDT, CDR2 FYEKMQ (reference sequence). Trimming removed 3 bases at V and 1 base at J, with 15 bases between. The CDR3 runs 16 residues. The CDR3 DNA sequence: TGTGCCAGCAGCTTTATCCCGGACAGAAGGAACACTGAAGCTTTCTTT. It translates to CASSFIPDRRNTEAFF.

This clone was seen only a few times. V gene TRBV12-5 combines with J gene TRBJ1-5; 7 bases are shared with TRBD1. Germline-derived CDR1 and CDR2 are LGHNT and FRNRAP. V gave up 5 bases and J gave up 3 bases; unmatched junction bases: 4. There are 14 residues in the CDR3. The CDR3: CASGTGTDNQPQHF. The CDR3 DNA follows: TGTGCTAGTGGTACCGGGACAGACAATCAGCCCCAGCATTTT.

The chain is built from TRBV5-1 and TRBJ1-1; tentative D call: TRBD1 (6 bases). This CDR3 spans 15 amino acids. Germline V gene lookup returns CDR1 SGHRS and CDR2 YFSETQ. Trimming left V 4 bases short and J 1 base short, with 14 bases between. CDR3: CASSRTGQTNTEAFF. The DNA of the CDR3 is TGCGCCAGCAGCCGTACGGGACAAACGAACACTGAAGCTTTCTTT.

This clone occurred once. The genes are TRBV10-1 and TRBJ2-3; possibly TRBD2 for D (7 bases). CDR1 and CDR2 from the germline V gene are WNHNN and SYGVQD (reference sequence). The CDR3 spans 17 residues. V lost 6 bases and J lost 1, with 20 bases in between. The CDR3 here is CASSPWGGPLGTDTQYF. DNA of the CDR3: TGCGCCAGCAGCCCCTGGGGGGGCCCCCTAGGCACAGATACGCAGTATTTT.

With respect to this clone: The same CDR3 arises from other DNA sequences in this sample as well. The chain employs TRBV6-5 and TRBJ1-2; D gene uncertain. The CDR3 has 11 residues. Germline loops: CDR1 MNHEY, CDR2 SVGAGI. V gave up 8 bases and J gave up 8 bases, with 12 bases separating them. CDR3 sequence reads: CASGSGWGYTF. The CDR3 nucleotides are TGTGCCAGCGGATCGGGGTGGGGCTACACCTTC.

V and J are TRBV15 and TRBJ1-2, with D possibly matching TRBD1 (5 bases). The germline V gene has CDR1 LNHNV and CDR2 YYDKDF (reference sequence). The CDR3 runs 14 residues. V shed 0 bases and J shed 6 bases, with 11 bases lying between them. Here the CDR3 DNA reads TGTGCCACCAGCAGAGAAGGGGTTTACAATGGCTACACCTTC. Its protein product is CATSREGVYNGYTF.

CDR3 residues: CASSQGAVPRSPLHF. CDR3 sequence (DNA): TGTGCCAGCAGCCAAGGGGCAGTACCCCGTTCACCCCTCCACTTT. The rearrangement links TRBV3-1 (or the pseudogene TRBV3-2) to TRBJ1-6; D is ambiguous. V was trimmed by 1 base and J by 9 bases, leaving 13 bases between them. The CDR3 is made up of 15 amino acids. Germline V lookup: CDR1 LGHDT, CDR2 YNNKEL (reference sequence).

This clone has a single count. The V gene is TRBV9, the J gene TRBJ1-6; TRBD1 matches 10 bases. Germline V lookup: CDR1 SGDLS, CDR2 YYNGEE. The CDR3 is made up of 15 amino acids. After removal of 3 bases from V and 10 bases from J, the junction contained 7 bases not matched to a gene. The CDR3 bases are TGTGCCAGCAGCGCCGACGGGACAGGGGACTCACCCCTCCACTTT. It specifies CASSADGTGDSPLHF.

This rearrangement joins TRBV12-1 to TRBJ2-1; the table's D call TRBD2 went unverified against the DNA. TRBV12-1 is termed a pseudogene. The CDR3 consists of 22 residues. Written as DNA, the CDR3 is TGTGCCAGCAGCAGCTGGACAGGCCTTAGCGGGGGGGCTCCTATAGCCTACAATGAGCAGTTCTTC. It is translated as CASSSWTGLSGGAPIAYNEQFF.

This chain uses TRBV27 with TRBJ1-5; D is ambiguous. The CDR3 loop spans 13 amino acids. V lost 3 bases and J lost 3, with 6 bases in between. Germline V gene lookup returns CDR1 MNHEY and CDR2 SMNVEV (reference sequence). The CDR3: CASSFTVNQPQHF. The DNA for the CDR3 is TGTGCCAGCAGTTTTACAGTCAATCAGCCCCAGCATTTT.

The gene calls are TRBV10-2 and TRBJ1-2, with D possibly matching TRBD1 (6 bases). Germline V gene lookup returns CDR1 WSHSY and CDR2 SAAADI. Trimming pared 1 base from V and 5 bases from J, leaving 14 bases between. The CDR3 spans 15 residues. CDR3 in amino acids: CASSEWQGIEYGYTF. The CDR3 nucleotides are TGCGCCAGCAGTGAGTGGCAGGGGATTGAGTATGGCTACACCTTC.

V usage is TRBV5-1 and J usage is TRBJ2-7; TRBD1 matches 7 bases. The length of the CDR3 is 13 residues. Trimming cost V 5 bases and J 9 bases; bases outside gene matches: 11. The germline V gene encodes CDR1 SGHRS and CDR2 YFSETQ. The CDR3 region is CASRTETGDGQYF. Here the CDR3 DNA reads TGCGCCAGCAGGACCGAAACAGGGGATGGGCAGTACTTC. Based on the CDR3 plus reference TRBV5-1 and TRBJ2-7, the full variable domain is KAGVTQTPRYLIKTRGQQVTLSCSPISGHRSVSWYQQTPGQGLQFLFEYFSETQRNKGNFPGRFSGRQFSNSRSEMNVSTLELGDSALYLCASRTETGDGQYFGPGTRLTVT.

J is TRBJ2-3 and V is TRBV14; 8 bases match TRBD1. This CDR3 contains 16 residues. CDR1 is SGHDN, CDR2 FVKESK, per germline. J was trimmed by 2 bases and V by 4 bases; bases with no gene match: 8. The CDR3 region has the DNA TGTGCCAGCAGCCCCCGGACAGGGATCGTCACAGATACGCAGTATTTT. Translation gives CASSPRTGIVTDTQYF.

The V call is TRBV4-2, the J call TRBJ2-7, with D tentatively TRBD2 (6 bases). The CDR3 is 14 amino acids. Trimming removed 4 bases at V and 2 bases at J, with 12 bases between. Germline V gene lookup returns CDR1 LGHNA and CDR2 YNFKEQ. The CDR3 is CASSLGTSTYEQYF. Here the CDR3 DNA reads TGTGCCAGCAGCCTAGGGACTTCTACCTACGAGCAGTACTTC.

DNA of the CDR3: TGTGCCAGCAGCCTTGACAGGGAGTATGGGTGGGCCAAAAACATTCAGTACTTC. Encoded protein: CASSLDREYGWAKNIQYF. The chain employs TRBV5-6 and TRBJ2-4, with 7 nucleotides matching TRBD1. Per the germline V gene, CDR1 is SGHDT and CDR2 is YYEEEE. V trimming: 4 bases; J trimming: 1 base; junction bases outside the gene matches: 14. This CDR3 contains 18 residues.

As regards this clone: Other DNA variants within this sample encode the same CDR3. The chain employs TRBV27 and TRBJ2-7, with D unclear. Looked up from germline, CDR1 is MNHEY and CDR2 is SMNVEV (reference sequence). The V end lost 3 bases, the J end lost 2 bases, and 8 bases lay between the germline ends. This CDR3 has 13 residues. CDR3 sequence: CASSLGRTYEQYF. The CDR3 nucleotides read TGTGCCAGCAGTTTGGGCAGAACCTACGAGCAGTACTTC.

The chain has TRBV19 and TRBJ2-6; D may be TRBD2 (6 bases). V gave up 6 bases and J gave up 0 bases, with 9 bases separating them. There are 15 residues in the CDR3. Germline V lookup: CDR1 LNHDA, CDR2 SQIVND (reference sequence). CDR3 in DNA: TGTGCCAGTAGGAGCGGGTACTCTGGGGCCAACGTCCTGACTTTC. It specifies CASRSGYSGANVLTF. The whole variable domain, filled in from reference TRBV19 and TRBJ2-6, reads DGGITQSPKYLFRKEGQNVTLSCEQNLNHDAMYWYRQDPGQGLRLIYYSQIVNDFQKGDIAEGYSVSREKKESFPLTVTSAQKNPTAFYLCASRSGYSGANVLTFGAGSRLTVL.

This chain uses TRBV5-1 with TRBJ1-5, with 8 nucleotides matching TRBD1. V dropped 10 bases and J dropped 3; count of bases not matched to a gene: 15. Germline V lookup: CDR1 SGHRS, CDR2 YFSETQ. The CDR3 totals 16 residues. The CDR3 loop is CAGGPETGADNQPQHF. The CDR3 nucleotides read TGCGCCGGGGGGCCCGAGACAGGGGCCGACAATCAGCCCCAGCATTTT.

The V and J genes are TRBV24-1 and TRBJ1-2, with TRBD1 identical over 7 bases. Germline CDR1 reads KGHDR; CDR2 reads SFDVKD. V lost 5 bases to trimming and J lost 4 bases; unmatched junction nucleotides: 6. This CDR3 spans 14 amino acids. The CDR3 loop reads CATSARQGSYGYTF. The CDR3 nucleotides read TGTGCCACCAGTGCCCGACAGGGAAGCTATGGCTACACCTTC.

The gene calls are TRBV29-1 and TRBJ1-1; D is ambiguous. Germline CDR1 SQVTM, CDR2 ANQGSEA. Trimming removed 4 bases from V and 4 bases from J, with 16 bases in between. The CDR3 spans 14 residues. CDR3: CSVGLSGSSTEAFF. The CDR3 coding sequence is TGCAGCGTTGGACTTTCGGGGTCTTCCACTGAAGCTTTCTTT.

This chain uses TRBV6-4 with TRBJ2-2; the match to TRBD2 covers 12 bases. The CDR3 runs to 19 residues. The junction had 11 bases not matched to a gene; V was cut back by 5 bases and J by 1 base. CDR1 is MRHNA and CDR2 is SNTAGT in the germline V gene. The DNA of the CDR3 is TGTGCCAGCAGTTATTACGCGACTAGCGGGGGTATGAACACCGGGGAGCTGTTTTTT. Translated: CASSYYATSGGMNTGELFF.

This sequence joins TRBV2 and TRBJ2-5; 11 bases are shared with TRBD2. The CDR3 totals 15 residues. Trimming at V came to 6 bases and at J to 4 bases, leaving 7 bases not matched to a gene. The germline V gene encodes CDR1 SNHLY and CDR2 FYNNEI. The CDR3 is CASRNRTSGRETQYF. The DNA for the CDR3 is TGTGCCAGCAGGAACCGGACTAGCGGGCGAGAGACCCAGTACTTC.

The chain employs TRBV4-1 and TRBJ1-5; D possibly corresponds to TRBD1 (5 bases). Germline loops: CDR1 MGHRA, CDR2 YSYEKL. The length of the CDR3 is 15 residues. The ends were cut back, 6 bases at V and 5 bases at J, with 17 bases in the middle. The CDR3 is CASSPAGNLDQPQHF. The DNA of the CDR3 is TGCGCCAGCAGTCCCGCAGGGAACCTGGATCAGCCCCAGCATTTT.